This T cell receptor beta chain appears in the sequencing data of a study of OX40 agonist ivuxolimab in advanced cancers. Study-wide context: A male proportion of approximately 80% was recorded, with mean age around 62 years and range 23 to 79.

Blood samples were obtained at baseline, cycle 4 day 1, and cycle 7 day 1. Sequencing used immunoSEQ multiplex PCR; TCRdb keeps in-frame clones, though not all of them. The table lists 31,000 or so clones, about nine tenths of them singletons, with about 4.3% in the top ten. Per germline, CDR1 MNHEY and CDR2 SMNVEV (reference sequence). Trimming shortened V by 3 bases and J by 8 bases, and 11 bases separated the two germline ends. The CDR3 is made up of 13 amino acids. The origin of this receptor is an adult with an advanced solid tumor such as melanoma, head and neck, liver or kidney cancer. The sample in question was CD4+ or CD8+ T cells sorted from blood, obtained in a trial of the OX40 agonist ivuxolimab. V is TRBV27 and J is TRBJ2-1, with D tentatively TRBD1 (5 bases). Here the CDR3 reads CASSFQGLDEQFF. For the CDR3, the DNA is TGTGCCAGCAGTTTCCAGGGCCTGGATGAGCAGTTCTTC.